This is a list of T cell receptor beta chains from one sample in a study of identical twins. TCRdb re-derived calls from the 5' RACE reads in MiXCR, one entry per CDR3 protein. The sample carries about 660,000 distinct CDR3 sequences, under 9% recorded once. Another study also made use of these data, one on yellow fever vaccine responses in identical twins.

Sequencing used PBMCs. These receptors were obtained from a woman aged 18-35 years in good health. The CDR3 runs from the conserved cysteine through the conserved F or W. A D gene is named only where the DNA matches it firmly.

cdr3_aa: CASGSIVGAGGSHNEQFF; j_call: TRBJ2-1; v_call: TRBV6-1; d_call: TRBD2
cdr3_aa: CSVEGLAGVALGTDTQYF; j_call: TRBJ2-3; v_call: TRBV29-1; d_call: TRBD2
cdr3_aa: CASSGSDRRPLYF; j_call: TRBJ2-7; v_call: TRBV2; d_call: -
cdr3_aa: CSASPGREYQPQHF; j_call: TRBJ1-5; v_call: TRBV20-1; d_call: -
cdr3_aa: CASSQESDSRWRGYTF; j_call: TRBJ1-2; v_call: TRBV4-2; d_call: -
cdr3_aa: CASSSTGAFYNEQFF; j_call: TRBJ2-1; v_call: TRBV6-5; d_call: TRBD1
cdr3_aa: CASVGLAGARTDTQYF; j_call: TRBJ2-3; v_call: TRBV2; d_call: TRBD2
cdr3_aa: CASTLGTNNYGYTF; j_call: TRBJ1-2; v_call: TRBV10-2; d_call: -
cdr3_aa: CASQGVNTIYF; j_call: TRBJ1-3; v_call: TRBV5-1; d_call: -
cdr3_aa: CASSPSGRGGKNEQFF; j_call: TRBJ2-1; v_call: TRBV7-8; d_call: -
cdr3_aa: CASSLQLDRRTQYF; j_call: TRBJ2-5; v_call: TRBV5-6; d_call: -
cdr3_aa: CASRGLAGGGTTYNEQFF; j_call: TRBJ2-1; v_call: TRBV27; d_call: TRBD2
cdr3_aa: CASSKTHGQGIDEQFF; j_call: TRBJ2-1; v_call: TRBV5-5; d_call: TRBD1
cdr3_aa: CASSLMAANNEQFF; j_call: TRBJ2-1; v_call: TRBV7-3; d_call: -
cdr3_aa: CASSYSSAREGRYGEQFF; j_call: TRBJ2-1; v_call: TRBV6-2/TRBV6-3; d_call: TRBD2
cdr3_aa: CASSLWTANTEAFF; j_call: TRBJ1-1; v_call: TRBV5-1; d_call: -
cdr3_aa: CASSLGTGGLAGRLAKNIQYF; j_call: TRBJ2-4; v_call: TRBV21-1; d_call: -
cdr3_aa: CASSFTGARSYNEQFF; j_call: TRBJ2-1; v_call: TRBV5-1; d_call: -
cdr3_aa: CASRTSTGLKEKLFF; j_call: TRBJ1-4; v_call: TRBV6-1; d_call: -
cdr3_aa: CASSFSGTGNNEQFF; j_call: TRBJ2-1; v_call: TRBV5-1; d_call: TRBD1
cdr3_aa: CASSFLAGDGDTQYF; j_call: TRBJ2-3; v_call: TRBV7-2; d_call: TRBD2
cdr3_aa: CASSRAGGTYEQYF; j_call: TRBJ2-7; v_call: TRBV12-3/TRBV12-4; d_call: TRBD2
cdr3_aa: CSAARLETYEQYF; j_call: TRBJ2-7; v_call: TRBV20-1; d_call: -
cdr3_aa: CASSLAGDNQPQHF; j_call: TRBJ1-5; v_call: TRBV7-9; d_call: -
cdr3_aa: CSASSGGKDTQYF; j_call: TRBJ2-3; v_call: TRBV20-1; d_call: TRBD2
cdr3_aa: CASSQGPPGNSPLHF; j_call: TRBJ1-6; v_call: TRBV9; d_call: -
cdr3_aa: CASSLTGQGTGANVLTF; j_call: TRBJ2-6; v_call: TRBV7-3; d_call: TRBD1
cdr3_aa: CASSPPTGRYEQYF; j_call: TRBJ2-7; v_call: TRBV7-9; d_call: -
cdr3_aa: CASKHSTGNTEAFF; j_call: TRBJ1-1; v_call: TRBV3-1; d_call: -
cdr3_aa: CASSPDWREGGTDTQYF; j_call: TRBJ2-3; v_call: TRBV12-3/TRBV12-4; d_call: -
cdr3_aa: CASSYRKTSDKETQYF; j_call: TRBJ2-5; v_call: TRBV6-2/TRBV6-3; d_call: TRBD2
cdr3_aa: CASSPPGLGVYNEQFF; j_call: TRBJ2-1; v_call: TRBV18; d_call: TRBD2
cdr3_aa: CASSLGDRNTDTQYF; j_call: TRBJ2-3; v_call: TRBV5-1; d_call: -
cdr3_aa: CSASRGELRAPGELFF; j_call: TRBJ2-2; v_call: TRBV20-1; d_call: TRBD2
cdr3_aa: CATSQFPNTGELFF; j_call: TRBJ2-2; v_call: TRBV15; d_call: -
cdr3_aa: CASSTLAGPRTDTQYF; j_call: TRBJ2-3; v_call: TRBV11-2; d_call: TRBD2
cdr3_aa: CATLYQGGTEAFF; j_call: TRBJ1-1; v_call: TRBV12-3/TRBV12-4; d_call: TRBD1
cdr3_aa: CASSWDTVSYEQYF; j_call: TRBJ2-7; v_call: TRBV7-8; d_call: -